This TCR beta chain is drawn from a study of PD-1 blockade in classical Hodgkin lymphoma. Study-wide results and caveats: According to reports, newly diagnosed patients had lower baseline TCR diversity than healthy donors, and relapsed/refractory patients had lower baseline TCR diversity still.

Time point indicated: newly diagnosed, previously untreated cHL patient sample. Using immunoSEQ multiplex PCR, the repertoire was profiled, and TCRdb retains in-frame clones only, with some absent. The data show tens of thousands of clones, approximately 91% seen once. As regards this clone: The antigen remains undetermined.

The CDR3 consists of 15 residues. CDR1 and CDR2 from the germline V gene are MNHEY and SMNVEV (reference sequence). V lost 0 bases and J lost 2, with 9 bases in between. The specimen was peripheral blood mononuclear cells (PBMCs). This chain connects TRBV27 to TRBJ2-3, with D uncertain. The TCR comes from a human donor with classical Hodgkin lymphoma. CDR3 sequence reads: CASSLSRLSTDTQYF. CDR3 nucleotide sequence: TGTGCCAGCAGTTTATCGCGCCTTTCCACAGATACGCAGTATTTT.